The rows below give T cell receptor beta chains drawn from one sample of a study of OX40 agonist ivuxolimab in advanced cancers. Profiled with immunoSEQ multiplex PCR; TCRdb holds only in-frame clones, not every one. The table records about 89,000 clones, about 86% of them present only once. The sequences come from CD4+ or CD8+ T cells sorted from blood, collected in a trial of the OX40 agonist ivuxolimab. These receptors were taken from an adult with an advanced solid tumor such as melanoma, head and neck, liver or kidney cancer. The CDR3 runs from the conserved cysteine through the conserved F or W. The order of the fields is V gene, CDR3 length, J gene, CDR3 protein.

v_call: TRBV5-1
cdr3_length: 15
j_call: TRBJ2-2
cdr3_aa: CASSPRVSGTGELFF

v_call: TRBV7-9
cdr3_length: 15
j_call: TRBJ2-1
cdr3_aa: CASSTTGTVFNEQFF

v_call: TRBV6-6
cdr3_length: 12
j_call: TRBJ2-7
cdr3_aa: CASSYLGGEQYF

v_call: TRBV5-1
cdr3_length: 14
j_call: TRBJ2-2
cdr3_aa: CASSVGMGHGELFF

v_call: TRBV5-1
cdr3_length: 16
j_call: TRBJ2-1
cdr3_aa: CASSETAGVGPVEQFF

v_call: TRBV18
cdr3_length: 17
j_call: TRBJ1-1
cdr3_aa: CASSPRTENSLNTEAFF

v_call: TRBV5-1
cdr3_length: 14
j_call: TRBJ2-7
cdr3_aa: CASGQVGLAREQYF

v_call: TRBV7-2
cdr3_length: 15
j_call: TRBJ2-7
cdr3_aa: CASSLDGLEGDEQYF

v_call: TRBV30
cdr3_length: 13
j_call: TRBJ1-1
cdr3_aa: CAWSWDANTEAFF

v_call: TRBV7-9
cdr3_length: 12
j_call: TRBJ1-1
cdr3_aa: CVYQGRETEAFF

v_call: TRBV14
cdr3_length: 15
j_call: TRBJ2-5
cdr3_aa: CASSQGTQGLETQYF

v_call: TRBV30
cdr3_length: 16
j_call: TRBJ1-1
cdr3_aa: CAWNPRRGRGNTEAFF

v_call: TRBV7-9
cdr3_length: 12
j_call: TRBJ2-7
cdr3_aa: CASSSNRERQYF

v_call: TRBV5-1
cdr3_length: 15
j_call: TRBJ2-5
cdr3_aa: CASSRQGAPQETQYF

v_call: TRBV19
cdr3_length: 18
j_call: TRBJ1-4
cdr3_aa: CASSTLARGPLTNEKLFF

v_call: TRBV5-4
cdr3_length: 17
j_call: TRBJ1-3
cdr3_aa: CASSSRTGTFYGNTIYF

v_call: TRBV18
cdr3_length: 12
j_call: TRBJ2-7
cdr3_aa: CASSPEPYEQYF

v_call: TRBV11-1
cdr3_length: 17
j_call: TRBJ2-2
cdr3_aa: CASSANLLGGSTGELFF

v_call: TRBV19
cdr3_length: 15
j_call: TRBJ2-7
cdr3_aa: CAAVPGTGGSYEQYF

v_call: TRBV10-3
cdr3_length: 15
j_call: TRBJ1-5
cdr3_aa: CAISDSQGSNQPQHF

v_call: TRBV6-5
cdr3_length: 14
j_call: TRBJ1-3
cdr3_aa: CASSYTGIGNTIYF

v_call: TRBV7-2
cdr3_length: 15
j_call: TRBJ2-2
cdr3_aa: CASSFLPQNTGELFF

v_call: TRBV6-1
cdr3_length: 14
j_call: TRBJ2-7
cdr3_aa: CASGRNSDSYEQYF

v_call: TRBV6-5
cdr3_length: 14
j_call: TRBJ1-5
cdr3_aa: CANSPNSNNQPQHF

v_call: TRBV9
cdr3_length: 18
j_call: TRBJ2-6
cdr3_aa: CASSAFRDRKAGANVLTF

v_call: TRBV6-5
cdr3_length: 13
j_call: TRBJ2-7
cdr3_aa: CAILGGGIYEQYF

v_call: TRBV10-2
cdr3_length: 16
j_call: TRBJ2-7
cdr3_aa: CASRKAKRDSGYEQYF

v_call: TRBV9
cdr3_length: 14
j_call: TRBJ2-2
cdr3_aa: CASSGTGQTGELFF

v_call: TRBV18
cdr3_length: 11
j_call: TRBJ2-7
cdr3_aa: CASSPGLEQYF

v_call: TRBV6-1
cdr3_length: 11
j_call: TRBJ1-1
cdr3_aa: CASRLNTEAFF

v_call: TRBV18
cdr3_length: 14
j_call: TRBJ2-2
cdr3_aa: CASSPGQNTGELFF

v_call: TRBV7-3
cdr3_length: 18
j_call: TRBJ2-6
cdr3_aa: CASSSRPGPGSGANVLTF

v_call: TRBV11-2
cdr3_length: 17
j_call: TRBJ2-3
cdr3_aa: CASSPAGGPFKTDTQYF

v_call: TRBV2
cdr3_length: 14
j_call: TRBJ2-1
cdr3_aa: CASNFLAGTDEQFF

v_call: TRBV7-9
cdr3_length: 12
j_call: TRBJ1-2
cdr3_aa: CASSETTGGYTF